Following are 20 T cell receptor beta chains from one sample sequenced in a study of human T cells and chemical hapten exposure. This sample's time point: patch test 3, about 24 weeks after DPC sensitization. Specified treatment: therapeutic diphenylcyclopropenone sensitization with weekly scalp DPC. MiXCR was run by TCRdb on the RACE reads, yielding one entry per CDR3 protein. The sample shows some 170,000 distinct CDR3 sequences, roughly 25% of them seen only once. Material: whole blood, obtained in connection with sensitization to the hapten diphenylcyclopropenone (DPC). Every receptor here comes from a woman aged 18-30 years with alopecia areata. Some clones in this sample may be carry-over from other donors' samples.

The chain joins TRBV24-1 to TRBJ2-1; the match to TRBD2 covers 7 bases. The V and J ends lost 5 bases and 8 bases, in that order; junction bases with no gene match: 14. There are 16 residues in the CDR3. Per the germline V gene, CDR1 is KGHDR and CDR2 is SFDVKD. Here the CDR3 DNA reads TGTGCCACCAGTGCCGGCGGGGCGGGAGTGCGGGATGAGCAGTTCTTC. It specifies CATSAGGAGVRDEQFF.

This rearrangement joins TRBV6-5 to TRBJ2-7, with a possible D match to TRBD1 (5 bases). Germline loops: CDR1 MNHEY, CDR2 SVGAGI. Trimming cost V 5 bases and J 1 base, with 9 bases left between them. The length of the CDR3 is 13 residues. CDR3 DNA: TGTGCCAGCAGTAACAGGAATTCCTACGAGCAGTACTTC. It specifies CASSNRNSYEQYF.

This chain uses TRBV9 with TRBJ2-7; D not resolved. V lost 6 bases and J 2 bases, leaving 15 bases between the germline ends. In germline, CDR1 is SGDLS, CDR2 YYNGEE. CDR3 length: 14 residues. In DNA, the CDR3 is TGTGCCAGCACTCCGATAGCCACAGCCTACGAGCAGTACTTC. It translates to CASTPIATAYEQYF.

The chain employs TRBV20-1 and TRBJ2-1; D is uncertain. V lost 0 bases to trimming and J lost 4 bases, with 7 bases between them. This CDR3 is built from 13 residues. CDR1 and CDR2 from the germline V gene are DFQATT and SNEGSKA (reference sequence). The CDR3 sequence is CSAREAIYNEQFF. In DNA form, the CDR3 reads TGCAGTGCTAGAGAGGCCATTTACAATGAGCAGTTCTTC.

The chain uses TRBV4-2 and TRBJ2-2, with D hard to call. This CDR3 region has 13 residues. CDR1 LGHNA and CDR2 YNFKEQ come from the germline V gene. V lost 0 bases to trimming and J lost 5 bases, with 4 bases between them. The CDR3 coding sequence is TGTGCCAGCAGCCAAGACCGGACCGGGGAGCTGTTTTTT. It encodes CASSQDRTGELFF.

The chain links TRBV27 to TRBJ1-1; the D is unclear. The CDR3 is 13 amino acids. CDR1 is MNHEY and CDR2 is SMNVEV in the germline V gene (reference sequence). Trimming took off 6 bases at V and 2 bases at J, with 10 bases between the two ends. This CDR3 reads CASRWSQNTEAFF. The CDR3, as DNA: TGTGCCAGCAGATGGTCTCAAAACACTGAAGCTTTCTTT.

This clonotype was found a few times. The rearrangement uses TRBV4-1 and TRBJ2-3; 8 bases match TRBD2. CDR1 and CDR2 from the germline V gene are MGHRA and YSYEKL. The CDR3 extends over 17 amino acids. With 2 bases clipped from V and 0 bases from J, the junction kept 7 bases outside the gene matches. The CDR3 region is CASSQKVSGTSTDTQYF. The CDR3 bases are TGCGCCAGCAGCCAAAAAGTTAGCGGGACTAGCACAGATACGCAGTATTTT.

This sequence joins TRBV29-1 and TRBJ1-5; D is ambiguous. The CDR3 has 12 amino acids. The germline gives CDR1 SQVTM, CDR2 ANQGSEA. The V and J ends lost 3 bases and 6 bases respectively, with 9 bases between them. The CDR3 coding sequence is TGCAGCGTTGAGGAGCCCCCTCAGCCCCAGCATTTT. As protein: CSVEEPPQPQHF.

This clonotype has a handful of counts. V and J are TRBV4-1 and TRBJ2-1, with TRBD2 matching over 8 bases. The CDR3 is 18 residues long. The germline V gene has CDR1 MGHRA and CDR2 YSYEKL. Trimming at V came to 3 bases and at J to 0 bases, leaving 10 bases not matched to a gene. Written as DNA, the CDR3 is TGCGCCAGCAGCCAGGCGGGAGGCTCGGGAAGCTCCTACAATGAGCAGTTCTTC. Protein: CASSQAGGSGSSYNEQFF.

This clonotype was counted between two and nine times. The chain carries TRBV16 and TRBJ1-6; TRBD1 might be the D (5 bases). This CDR3 is built from 16 residues. From germline, CDR1 is KGHSY and CDR2 FQNENV. Trimming shortened V by 3 bases and J by 0 bases, and 9 bases separated the two germline ends. The CDR3 loop is CASSHQGSSYNSPLHF. CDR3 coding DNA: TGTGCCAGCAGCCATCAGGGCAGCTCCTATAATTCACCCCTCCACTTT.

A few counts support this clonotype. V usage is TRBV9 and J usage is TRBJ1-5, with TRBD1 matching over 9 bases. This CDR3 region has 16 residues. Germline lookup yields CDR1 SGDLS and CDR2 YYNGEE. V lost 4 bases, J lost 2 bases, and 7 bases stayed unmatched. CDR3 nucleotides: TGTGCCAGCAGCCCGGGACAGGGCCGGGGCAATCAGCCCCAGCATTTT. Protein sequence: CASSPGQGRGNQPQHF.

This clonotype was seen more than once but under ten times. This chain connects TRBV29-1 to TRBJ2-1; no clear D gene. This CDR3 is 12 amino acids long. The V end lost 6 bases, the J end lost 7 bases, and 13 bases lay between the germline ends. From germline, CDR1 is SQVTM and CDR2 ANQGSEA. CDR3 residues: CSVVSPLNEQFF. Here the CDR3 DNA reads TGCAGCGTAGTATCCCCTTTGAATGAGCAGTTCTTC.

This clonotype was observed a few times. This chain links TRBV5-1 with TRBJ1-5; tentatively, D is TRBD1 (6 bases). This CDR3 contains 13 residues. Germline V lookup: CDR1 SGHRS, CDR2 YFSETQ. Trimming left V 2 bases short and J 7 bases short, with 10 bases between. The CDR3 spells CASSFRGDQPQHF. CDR3 in DNA: TGCGCCAGCAGCTTCAGGGGAGACCAGCCCCAGCATTTT.

This clonotype was picked up many times. This chain links TRBV2 with TRBJ2-2, with D unresolved. Trimming took off 6 bases at V and 6 bases at J, with 2 bases between the two ends. This CDR3 has 10 residues. Germline loops: CDR1 SNHLY, CDR2 FYNNEI. In DNA form, the CDR3 reads TGTGCCAGCAGGGCCGGGGAGCTGTTTTTT. As protein: CASRAGELFF. The full variable domain, its missing parts supplied by reference TRBV2 and TRBJ2-2, is EPEVTQTPSHQVTQMGQEVILRCVPISNHLYFYWYRQILGQKVEFLVSFYNNEISEKSEIFDDQFSVERPDGSNFTLKIRSTKLEDSAMYFCASRAGELFFGEGSRLTVL.

This clonotype was picked up many times. The chain recombines TRBV7-9 with TRBJ1-2; weak D call: TRBD1 (5 bases). With 1 base removed from V and 4 bases from J, the gap between germline ends came to 10 bases. The CDR3 covers 14 residues. Per the germline V gene, CDR1 is SEHNR and CDR2 is FQNEAQ (reference sequence). In DNA form, the CDR3 reads TGTGCCAGCAGCTTAGGCAGGGCGGGCTATGGCTACACCTTC. It translates to CASSLGRAGYGYTF.

The rearrangement uses TRBV4-3 and TRBJ2-7, with a tentative D call TRBD2 (6 bases). The CDR3 has 17 residues. The ends were cut back, 0 bases at V and 9 bases at J, with 24 bases in the middle. The germline V gene has CDR1 LGHNA and CDR2 YSLEER. The CDR3 coding sequence is TGCGCCAGCAGCCAAGAGGGGCCGGGTGGGGGAGGTTTTGGGCAGTACTTC. This translates into CASSQEGPGGGGFGQYF.

This clonotype was counted between two and nine times. J is TRBJ2-1 and V is TRBV9, with D possibly called TRBD1 or TRBD2 (5 bases each). The CDR3 spans 18 residues. V lost 2 bases to trimming and J lost 6 bases, with 24 bases between them. Looked up from germline, CDR1 is SGDLS and CDR2 is YYNGEE. Written as DNA, the CDR3 is TGTGCCAGCAGCGTTGGGGGTTCACCACGCAATGTGGGCAATGAGCAGTTCTTC. Amino acid sequence: CASSVGGSPRNVGNEQFF.

This clonotype has a handful of counts. This chain joins TRBV7-9 and TRBJ2-1; no clear D. V was pared by 6 bases and J by 7 bases, with 4 bases between. The CDR3 consists of 10 residues. Germline assignment: CDR1 SEHNR and CDR2 FQNEAQ (reference sequence). The CDR3 loop reads CASRGNEQFF. The DNA for the CDR3 is TGTGCCAGCAGGGGAAATGAGCAGTTCTTC.

In its sample, this clonotype was seen many times. This chain links TRBV9 with TRBJ2-7, with TRBD2 matching 7 bases. Germline V lookup: CDR1 SGDLS, CDR2 YYNGEE. Unmatched junction bases numbered 11, after V lost 3 bases and J lost 5 bases. The CDR3 spans 15 residues. The CDR3 loop reads CASSEYSGLEDEQYF. The CDR3 coding sequence is TGTGCCAGCAGCGAGTATAGCGGGCTGGAGGACGAGCAGTACTTC.

As for this clonotype: This CDR3 fails to terminate in the conserved phenylalanine or tryptophan, so it likely reflects a read error. This sequence joins TRBV5-1 and TRBJ2-3; 7 bases map to TRBD1. Looked up from germline, CDR1 is SGHRS and CDR2 is YFSETQ. V shed 6 bases, J shed 6 bases, and the junction held 10 bases outside the gene matches. The CDR3 length is 14 residues. CDR3 in amino acids: CASKNSDRADTQYL. In nucleotides, the CDR3 is TGCGCCAGCAAAAACAGTGACAGGGCTGATACGCAGTATCTT.